Each of the 20 T cell receptor beta chains below was sequenced from the same sample in a study of a mutant IDH1 vaccine in newly diagnosed glioma. Measured with immunoSEQ multiplex PCR; TCRdb has only the in-frame clones, and not every one. The data hold roughly 62,000 clones, with roughly 80% observed a single time. The time point was: week 5, during vaccination. Every single dose of the vaccine, 300 ug of mutant IDH1 20-mer peptide, came with topical imiquimod. These receptors lack a known antigen. The sequences come from PBMCs, collected from a glioma patient whose treatment included an IDH1 peptide vaccine. All receptors derive from a woman aged 50 to 65 with glioma.

The chain has TRBV19 and TRBJ1-2; D not certain. The germline V gene has CDR1 LNHDA and CDR2 SQIVND (reference sequence). This CDR3 contains 11 residues. Between the trimmed V and J ends, which lost 10 bases and 2 bases, there was a span of 8 bases. CDR3 loop: CATRLNYGYTF. In DNA, the CDR3 is TGTGCCACCCGACTCAACTATGGCTACACCTTC.

The genes are TRBV6-7 and TRBJ1-5, with 8 bases fitting TRBD1. TRBV6-7 is identified as an open reading frame with a role that is uncertain. The CDR3 spans 15 residues. V trimming: 4 bases; J trimming: 7 bases; junction bases outside the gene matches: 9. The CDR3 bases are TGTGCCAGCAGTTTGGACAGGGCGAAAGAGCAGCCCCAGCATTTT. Translation gives CASSLDRAKEQPQHF.

The rearrangement joins TRBV7-3 to TRBJ2-7; perhaps D is TRBD1 or TRBD2 (5 bases each). V lost 6 bases and J lost 5, with 17 bases in between. Germline V lookup: CDR1 SGHTA, CDR2 FQGTGA. The CDR3 totals 14 residues. CDR3 in DNA: TGTGCCAGCAGTCTCTGGTCAGGGAGCGACGAGCAGTACTTC. As protein: CASSLWSGSDEQYF.

The chain links TRBV6-5 to TRBJ2-1; a weak D match, TRBD2 (5 bases). Germline V lookup: CDR1 MNHEY, CDR2 SVGAGI. The CDR3 has 15 amino acids. The ends were cut back, 8 bases at V and 5 bases at J, with 19 bases in the middle. The CDR3 sequence: CASFRGRPPNNEQFF. The CDR3 nucleotides read TGTGCCAGCTTCCGCGGGCGCCCGCCTAACAATGAGCAGTTCTTC.

CDR3: CASSPEGDSGANVLTF. The DNA of the CDR3 is TGTGCCAGCTCACCTGAAGGGGACTCTGGGGCCAACGTCCTGACTTTC. The V gene is TRBV18, the J gene TRBJ2-6, with D tentatively TRBD1 (5 bases). The CDR3 totals 16 residues. Per the germline V gene, CDR1 is KGHSH and CDR2 is LQKENI. Deletions cut 3 bases from V and 0 bases from J, with 9 bases between.

This clone appeared a single time. J is TRBJ1-2 and V is TRBV11-3; the match to TRBD1 covers 8 bases. The ends lost 1 base at V and 3 bases at J; junction bases unmatched: 4. Germline V gene data show CDR1 as SGHNT and CDR2 as YENEEA. The CDR3 extends over 15 amino acids. Here the CDR3 reads CASSLGQGADYGYTF. For the CDR3, the DNA is TGTGCCAGCAGCTTAGGGCAGGGGGCGGACTATGGCTACACCTTC.

This clone appeared a few times. The rearrangement uses TRBV5-6 and TRBJ1-1; no definite D call. V was shortened by 3 bases and J by 4 bases, with 10 bases between the two germline ends. CDR1 SGHDT and CDR2 YYEEEE come from the germline V gene. The CDR3 sequence is 13 residues long. The CDR3 DNA reads TGTGCCAGCAGCTGGGCCAGCGGCACTGAAGCTTTCTTT. It encodes CASSWASGTEAFF.

The chain carries TRBV7-9 and TRBJ1-4, with no clear D. Trimming pared 1 base from V and 5 bases from J, leaving 14 bases between. The CDR3 length is 16 residues. Germline V gene data show CDR1 as SEHNR and CDR2 as FQNEAQ (reference sequence). The CDR3 region has the DNA TGTGCCAGCAGCTTAGTAGGTACTGAGAAGAATGAAAAACTGTTTTTT. It specifies CASSLVGTEKNEKLFF.

The V gene is TRBV7-7, the J gene TRBJ2-6; weak D call: TRBD1 (6 bases). V was trimmed by 5 bases and J by 0 bases, leaving 11 bases between them. Germline V gene data show CDR1 as SSHAT and CDR2 as FNYEAQ (reference sequence). This CDR3 has 16 residues. The CDR3 is CASSADRVSGANVLTF. The CDR3 DNA sequence: TGTGCCAGCAGCGCGGACAGAGTCTCTGGGGCCAACGTCCTGACTTTC.

The V call is TRBV5-1, the J call TRBJ2-5, with 12 positions matching TRBD2. The CDR3 consists of 16 residues. The V gene end was trimmed by 3 bases and the J gene end by 5 bases; junction bases not matched to a gene: 8. The germline gives CDR1 SGHRS, CDR2 YFSETQ. This chain's CDR3 is CASSSGLAGSGETQYF. In DNA form, the CDR3 reads TGCGCCAGCAGCTCTGGACTAGCGGGGTCCGGCGAGACCCAGTACTTC.

The chain is built from TRBV19 and TRBJ2-5; 10 bases line up with TRBD1. V lost 6 bases and J lost 2; bases outside the gene matches: 3. This CDR3 comprises 14 residues. Germline assignment: CDR1 LNHDA and CDR2 SQIVND (reference sequence). The CDR3 protein is CASRPGQGQETQYF. Here the CDR3 DNA reads TGTGCCAGTAGACCGGGACAGGGGCAAGAGACCCAGTACTTC.

V is TRBV6-5 and J is TRBJ1-2; 7 bases line up with TRBD1. V lost 5 bases to trimming and J lost 7 bases; unmatched junction nucleotides: 10. The CDR3 contains 14 residues. Germline V gives CDR1 MNHEY, CDR2 SVGAGI. CDR3 coding DNA: TGTGCCAGCAGTCATAGTGGACAGGAAGCTGGCTACACCTTC. Protein product: CASSHSGQEAGYTF.

J is TRBJ1-6 and V is TRBV2; D call uncertain. CDR3 length: 11 residues. The germline V gene encodes CDR1 SNHLY and CDR2 FYNNEI. V shed 7 bases and J shed 5 bases, with 3 bases lying between them. The CDR3 bases are TGTGCCAGCAATGATAATTCACCCCTCCACTTT. It encodes CASNDNSPLHF. Full variable domain (rest looked up from reference TRBV2 and TRBJ1-6): EPEVTQTPSHQVTQMGQEVILRCVPISNHLYFYWYRQILGQKVEFLVSFYNNEISEKSEIFDDQFSVERPDGSNFTLKIRSTKLEDSAMYFCASNDNSPLHFGNGTRLTVT.

This chain uses TRBV27 with TRBJ2-6; 9 nucleotides agree with TRBD1. There are 17 residues in the CDR3. CDR1 is MNHEY, CDR2 SMNVEV, per germline (reference sequence). Unmatched junction bases numbered 10, after V lost 8 bases and J lost 2 bases. CDR3 bases: TGTGCCAGCGGAACGGGGACAGGGCTGCCTGGGGCCAACGTCCTGACTTTC. As protein: CASGTGTGLPGANVLTF.

This clone was detected only once. The rearrangement joins TRBV5-1 to TRBJ1-1; D unresolved. Looked up from germline, CDR1 is SGHRS and CDR2 is YFSETQ. V lost 1 base and J 4 bases, leaving 5 bases between the germline ends. This CDR3 is built from 12 residues. DNA of the CDR3: TGCGCCAGCAGCTTGACCAGCACTGAAGCTTTCTTT. Translating it yields CASSLTSTEAFF.

The chain recombines TRBV14 with TRBJ1-5; D gene uncertain. The CDR3 totals 13 residues. The germline V gene encodes CDR1 SGHDN and CDR2 FVKESK. Trimming took 0 bases from V and 5 from J, leaving 5 bases between them. CDR3: CASSQDSYQPQHF. The CDR3 bases are TGTGCCAGCAGCCAAGACAGTTATCAGCCCCAGCATTTT.

The rearrangement links TRBV29-1 to TRBJ2-3, with 8 bases that match TRBD2. Germline V gives CDR1 SQVTM, CDR2 ANQGSEA. V trimming: 7 bases; J trimming: 2 bases; junction bases outside the gene matches: 11. The CDR3 is 15 residues long. In DNA form, the CDR3 reads TGCAGCGCCGGGGGGACGGGGGGGCCCACAGATACGCAGTATTTT. This gives the protein CSAGGTGGPTDTQYF.

This clone was detected only a few times. CDR3 in amino acids: CASSPGLEWTEAFF. CDR3 DNA: TGTGCCAGCAGCCCTGGGCTGGAGTGGACTGAAGCTTTCTTT. The chain couples TRBV5-4 to TRBJ1-1; no clear D. The CDR3 is 14 residues long. Trimming cost V 4 bases and J 5 bases, with 15 bases left between them. Germline V gene lookup returns CDR1 SGHNT and CDR2 YYREEE (reference sequence).

The chain combines TRBV5-1 with TRBJ1-5; the D gene is possibly TRBD1 (5 bases). This CDR3 has 14 amino acids. The V and J ends lost 0 bases and 5 bases respectively, with 9 bases between them. Per the germline V gene, CDR1 is SGHRS and CDR2 is YFSETQ. DNA for the CDR3: TGCGCCAGCAGCTTGGGTGGGGCCGATCAGCCCCAGCATTTT. It encodes CASSLGGADQPQHF.

V is TRBV27 and J is TRBJ2-7; either TRBD1 or TRBD2 may supply D (6 bases each). Trimming cost V 4 bases and J 5 bases, with 15 bases left between them. The CDR3 sequence is 14 residues long. Germline CDR1 MNHEY, CDR2 SMNVEV (reference sequence). The CDR3 region is CASSSRRGKNEQYF. In DNA form, the CDR3 reads TGTGCCAGCAGTTCGCGGAGGGGGAAGAACGAGCAGTACTTC.